This paragraph reports one T cell receptor (beta chain). The V and J ends lost 5 bases and 0 bases, in that order; junction bases with no gene match: 9. Germline CDR1 is SEHNR and CDR2 is FQNEAQ (reference sequence). CDR3 length: 16 residues. Everyone who took part was 18 to 89 years old, and they came from 24 US areas. The data are from a study of blood T cell repertoires in COVID-19. Some clones are missing from TCRdb's copy, which holds only in-frame ones; the method was immunoSEQ multiplex PCR. Of roughly 140,000 clones listed, roughly 90% are singletons. This receptor was taken from a woman aged 25 to 39 with acute COVID-19. Sequencing input: PBMCs or T cells enriched from blood (not recorded which). The rearrangement joins TRBV7-9 to TRBJ1-2; 7 positions match TRBD1. CDR3 nucleotide sequence: TGTGCCAGCAGCCCCGCGGGACAGTTAGCTAACTATGGCTACACCTTC. Translated: CASSPAGQLANYGYTF.